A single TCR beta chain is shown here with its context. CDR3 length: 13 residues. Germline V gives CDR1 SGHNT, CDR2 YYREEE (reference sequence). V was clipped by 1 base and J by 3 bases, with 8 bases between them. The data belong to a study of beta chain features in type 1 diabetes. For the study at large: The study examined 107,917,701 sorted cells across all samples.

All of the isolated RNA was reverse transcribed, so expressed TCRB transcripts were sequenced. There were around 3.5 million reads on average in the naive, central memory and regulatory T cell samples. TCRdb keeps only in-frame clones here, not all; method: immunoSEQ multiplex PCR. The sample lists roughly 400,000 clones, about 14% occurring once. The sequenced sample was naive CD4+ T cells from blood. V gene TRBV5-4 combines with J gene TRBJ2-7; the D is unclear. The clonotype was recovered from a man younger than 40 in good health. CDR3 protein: CASSLPGYYEQYF. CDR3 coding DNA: TGTGCCAGCAGCTTGCCGGGCTACTACGAGCAGTACTTC. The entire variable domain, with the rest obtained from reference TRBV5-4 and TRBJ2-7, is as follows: ETGVTQSPTHLIKTRGQQVTLRCSSQSGHNTVSWYQQALGQGPQFIFQYYREEENGRGNFPPRFSGLQFPNYSSELNVNALELDDSALYLCASSLPGYYEQYFGPGTRLTVT.